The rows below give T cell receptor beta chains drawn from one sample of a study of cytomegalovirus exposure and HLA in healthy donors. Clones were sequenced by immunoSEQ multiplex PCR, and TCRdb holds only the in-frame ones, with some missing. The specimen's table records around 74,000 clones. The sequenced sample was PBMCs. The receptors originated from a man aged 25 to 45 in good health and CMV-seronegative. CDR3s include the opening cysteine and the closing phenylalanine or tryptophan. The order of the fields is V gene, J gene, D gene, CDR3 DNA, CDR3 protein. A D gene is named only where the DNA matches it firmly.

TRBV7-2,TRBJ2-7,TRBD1,TGTGCCAGCAGCTTACTGGGACAGGAGGGCTACGAGCAGTACTTC,CASSLLGQEGYEQYF
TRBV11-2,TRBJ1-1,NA,TGTGCCAGCTCGACCTCTCGGGGGGCCGGGATAACTGAAGCTTTCTTT,CASSTSRGAGITEAFF
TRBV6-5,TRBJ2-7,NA,TGTGCCAGCAGTTACTCGTACGCCGGAGACTACGAGCAGTACTTC,CASSYSYAGDYEQYF
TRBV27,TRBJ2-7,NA,TGTGCCAGCAGTCTCTCAATCGACAGGACCTACGAGCAGTACTTC,CASSLSIDRTYEQYF
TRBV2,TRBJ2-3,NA,TGTGCCAGCAGTGTGACAGCTACTGGAGATACGCAGTATTTT,CASSVTATGDTQYF
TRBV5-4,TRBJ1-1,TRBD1,TGTGCCAGCAGCCCCGGGACAGGGGAGACTGAAGCTTTCTTT,CASSPGTGETEAFF
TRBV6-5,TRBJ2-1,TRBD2,TGTGCCAGCACTATGACTAGCGGGGTAAAGAGTGAGCAGTTCTTC,CASTMTSGVKSEQFF
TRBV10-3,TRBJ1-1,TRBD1,TGTGCCATCAGTGGAGGGACAGGGGGCTCAGCCACTGAAGCTTTCTTT,CAISGGTGGSATEAFF
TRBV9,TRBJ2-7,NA,TGTGCCAGCAGCGTAGGGTCAGGGGCCTCCTACGAGCAGTACTTC,CASSVGSGASYEQYF
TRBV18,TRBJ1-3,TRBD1,TGTGCCAGCTCATTGCGGACAGGGGTTGTAAACACCATATATTTT,CASSLRTGVVNTIYF
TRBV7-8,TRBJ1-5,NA,TGTGCCAGCAGCTTAGGGGCTGGCCAGCCCCAGCATTTT,CASSLGAGQPQHF
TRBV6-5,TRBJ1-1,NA,TGTGCCAGCAGCGAACTCCTCACGGGGACACCATCTTTCTTT,CASSELLTGTPSFF
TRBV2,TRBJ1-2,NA,TGTGCCAGCAGTGAGTGGCCCCAGGGGGGCTACACCTTC,CASSEWPQGGYTF
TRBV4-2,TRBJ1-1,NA,TGTGCCAGCAGCCAAGATGTGTGGCAGGAGAACACTGAAGCTTTCTTT,CASSQDVWQENTEAFF
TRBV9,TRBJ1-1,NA,TGTGCCAGCAGCGTAGACGTCAGGGGGAACACTGAAGCTTTCTTT,CASSVDVRGNTEAFF
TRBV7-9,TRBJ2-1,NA,TGTGCCAGCAGCTTAGGACATGGCTACAATGAGCAGTTCTTC,CASSLGHGYNEQFF
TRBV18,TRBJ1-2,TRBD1,TGTGCCAGCTCACCAAATTGGAGGGGGCTCTATGGCTACACCTTC,CASSPNWRGLYGYTF
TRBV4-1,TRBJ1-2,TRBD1,TGCGCCAGCAGCCAGGACAGGGGGCGTTGGAGCTACACCTTC,CASSQDRGRWSYTF
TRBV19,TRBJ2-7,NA,TGTGCCAGTAGTATAGATCTGTCAGGGTTGTCCTACGAGCAGTACTTC,CASSIDLSGLSYEQYF
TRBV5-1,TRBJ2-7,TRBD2,TGCGCCAGCAGCTTTCTAGCGGGAGATCCCTACGAGCAGTACTTC,CASSFLAGDPYEQYF
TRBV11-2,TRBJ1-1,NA,TGTGCCAGCAGCCCTTATCGGGGGGTGGGTCACACTGAAGCTTTCTTT,CASSPYRGVGHTEAFF
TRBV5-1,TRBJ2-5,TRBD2,TGCGCCAGCAGCCCAGGACTAGCGGGCCGGTACCAAGAGACCCAGTACTTC,CASSPGLAGRYQETQYF
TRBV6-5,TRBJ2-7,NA,TGTGCCAGCAGTTCCCCCGAGTGGGGCGACTACGAGCAGTACTTC,CASSSPEWGDYEQYF
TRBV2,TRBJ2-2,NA,TGTGCCAGCAGTGGCTATGAAGCGGACGGGAACACCGGGGAGCTGTTTTTT,CASSGYEADGNTGELFF
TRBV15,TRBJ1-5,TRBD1,TGTGCCACCAGCAGGGGGGGACAGGCGAGCAATCAGCCCCAGCATTTT,CATSRGGQASNQPQHF
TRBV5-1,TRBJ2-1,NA,TGCGCCAGCACCCCGTCGGGGGACAATGAGCAGTTCTTC,CASTPSGDNEQFF
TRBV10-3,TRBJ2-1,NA,TGTGCCTTCTACGACAGCACCTACAATGAGCAGTTCTTC,CAFYDSTYNEQFF
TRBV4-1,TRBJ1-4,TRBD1,TGCGCCAGCAGCCAAGCGATAGGACAGGACCCAACTAATGAAAAACTGTTTTTT,CASSQAIGQDPTNEKLFF
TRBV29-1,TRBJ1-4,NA,TGCAGCGTTGAACTCTTGCAGGGAGGACTGTTTTTT,CSVELLQGGLFF
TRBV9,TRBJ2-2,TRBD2,TGTGCCAGCAGCGTACTAACTAGCGGGGCGAACACCGGGGAGCTGTTTTTT,CASSVLTSGANTGELFF
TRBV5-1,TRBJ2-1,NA,TGCGCCAGCAGCTTGGCCGGACTACCAAACAATGAGCAGTTCTTC,CASSLAGLPNNEQFF
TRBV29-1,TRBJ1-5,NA,TGCAGCGTGACTGTGGAGGGTTGGAATCAGCCCCAGCATTTT,CSVTVEGWNQPQHF
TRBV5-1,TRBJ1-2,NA,TGCGCCAGCAGCTTGATCCCCGGAGGAGACTACACCTTC,CASSLIPGGDYTF
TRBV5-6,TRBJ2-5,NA,TGTGCCAGCAGCTTGGGGCCTAGCCAAGAGACCCAGTACTTC,CASSLGPSQETQYF
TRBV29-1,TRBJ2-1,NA,TGCAGCGTTCACGGCGGCAGTTCCTACAATGAGCAGTTCTTC,CSVHGGSSYNEQFF
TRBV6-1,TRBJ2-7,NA,TGTGCCAGCAGTGAAACCGGGTTCCTCTACGAGCAGTACTTC,CASSETGFLYEQYF
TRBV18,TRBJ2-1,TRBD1,TGTGCCAGCTTACCTGCCGGGACAGTCGTATACAATGAGCAGTTCTTC,CASLPAGTVVYNEQFF
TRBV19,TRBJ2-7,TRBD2,TGTGCCAGTAGTATCGGGACTAGCGGCTACGAGCAGTACTTC,CASSIGTSGYEQYF
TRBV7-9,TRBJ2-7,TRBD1,TGTGCCAGCAGCTTAAGGGGACAGGACTACGAGCAGTACTTC,CASSLRGQDYEQYF
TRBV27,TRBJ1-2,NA,TGTGCCAGCAGTTTACTCCCCGGCTATGGCTACACCTTC,CASSLLPGYGYTF
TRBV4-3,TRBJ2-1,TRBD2,TGCGCCAGCAGCCAAGAGACTAGCGGGGGTTACAATGAGCAGTTCTTC,CASSQETSGGYNEQFF
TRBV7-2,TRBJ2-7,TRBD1,TGTGCCAGCAGCTTAGTTTGGGACAGGAGTTTCTACGAGCAGTACTTC,CASSLVWDRSFYEQYF
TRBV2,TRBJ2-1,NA,TGTGCCAGCATTAACACCGGGGGTCATGAGCAGTTCTTC,CASINTGGHEQFF
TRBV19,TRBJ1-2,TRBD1,TGTGCCAGTAGTATGGTACACGGACAGGGCCTGGAAAACTATGGCTACACCTTC,CASSMVHGQGLENYGYTF
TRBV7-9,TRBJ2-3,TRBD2,TGTGCCAGCAGCTTAGTAGGTGGACTAGCGGGAGTCTCAGATACGCAGTATTTT,CASSLVGGLAGVSDTQYF
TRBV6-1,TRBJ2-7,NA,TGTGCCAGCACGCTAACGGGGGATCCCTACGAGCAGTACTTC,CASTLTGDPYEQYF
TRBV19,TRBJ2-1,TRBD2,TGTGCCAGTAGTATCGCTGGACTAGCATATGAGCAGTTCTTC,CASSIAGLAYEQFF